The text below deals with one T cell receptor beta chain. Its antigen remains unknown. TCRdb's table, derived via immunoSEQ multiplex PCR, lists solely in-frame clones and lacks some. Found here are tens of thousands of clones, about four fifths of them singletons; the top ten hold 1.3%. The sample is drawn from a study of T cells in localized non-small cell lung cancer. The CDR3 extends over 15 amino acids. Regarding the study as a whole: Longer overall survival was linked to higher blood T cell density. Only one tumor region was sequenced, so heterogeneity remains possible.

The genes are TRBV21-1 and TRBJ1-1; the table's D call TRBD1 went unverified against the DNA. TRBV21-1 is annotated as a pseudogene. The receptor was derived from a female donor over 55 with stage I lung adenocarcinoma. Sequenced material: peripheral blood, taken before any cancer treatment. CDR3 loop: CASIAYLDRDTEAFF. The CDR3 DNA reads TGTGCCAGCATCGCTTACCTAGACAGGGACACTGAAGCTTTCTTT.